Listed below are T cell receptor beta chains from one sample, sequenced in a study of patients and donors after allogeneic stem cell transplantation. TCRdb passed the RT-PCR reads through MiXCR, listing each CDR3 protein once. The data show 900,000 to 1,000,000 distinct CDR3 sequences, with 15% to 20% seen just once and around 6% held by the top ten. Material for sequencing was blood, either unsorted or a sorted T cell fraction (not recorded which). Receptors originate from a human donor who was either an allogeneic HSCT recipient or a stem cell or donor lymphocyte infusion donor (not recorded which). It is not recorded whose cells these are; they may come from a transplant donor. Both conserved end residues are part of each CDR3. Fields, in order: D gene, J gene, clone size, CDR3 length, V gene, CDR3 protein, CDR3 DNA. A D gene is named only where the DNA matches it firmly. Rows give clone size only sometimes, using once, few, many, or a class for an expanded clone.

TRBD1 | TRBJ1-6 | . | 14 | TRBV6-2/TRBV6-3 | CASSIDRARVALHF | TGTGCCAGCAGCATAGACAGGGCCCGGGTGGCCCTCCACTTT
. | TRBJ2-5 | many | 13 | TRBV12-3/TRBV12-4 | CASSYHVQETQYF | TGTGCCAGCAGTTATCACGTCCAAGAGACCCAGTACTTC
. | TRBJ2-7 | . | 13 | TRBV2 | CASSVTEIYEQYF | TGTGCCAGCAGCGTGACAGAAATCTACGAGCAGTACTTC
. | TRBJ1-2 | . | 13 | TRBV29-1 | CSVGMGANYGYTF | TGCAGCGTTGGGATGGGAGCCAACTATGGCTACACCTTC
. | TRBJ2-4 | . | 16 | TRBV7-2 | CASSLVGNKAKNIQYF | TGTGCCAGCAGCTTAGTGGGAAACAAGGCCAAAAACATTCAGTACTTC
TRBD1 | TRBJ2-7 | . | 14 | TRBV4-1 | CASSRHRDSYEQYF | TGCGCCAGCAGCCGCCACCGGGACAGCTACGAGCAGTACTTC
. | TRBJ1-2 | . | 14 | TRBV4-2 | CASSQELGDGGYTF | TGTGCCAGCAGCCAAGAACTTGGGGACGGTGGCTACACCTTC
. | TRBJ1-4 | few | 11 | TRBV20-1 | CSASTDHPFRF | TGCAGTGCTTCTACAGACCATCCCTTCCGTTTT
TRBD1 | TRBJ1-1 | many | 16 | TRBV6-1 | CASKGTGGLGRSEAFF | TGTGCCAGCAAGGGGACAGGCGGGTTGGGGCGGTCTGAAGCTTTCTTT
. | TRBJ2-3 | . | 20 | TRBV4-2 | CASSQDYSPGAGARTDTQYF | TGTGCCAGCAGCCAAGATTACTCCCCTGGGGCGGGGGCGCGCACAGATACGCAGTATTTT
. | TRBJ1-3 | . | 14 | TRBV7-9 | CASSPLPSGNTIYF | TGTGCCAGCAGCCCTCTCCCCTCTGGAAACACCATATATTTT
TRBD2 | TRBJ2-7 | many | 13 | TRBV5-1 | CASSPSGSYEQYF | TGCGCCAGCAGCCCTAGCGGCTCCTACGAGCAGTACTTC
TRBD1 | TRBJ1-5 | . | 14 | TRBV20-1 | CSARGQGQNQPQHF | TGCAGTGCTAGGGGACAGGGGCAGAACCAGCCCCAGCATTTT
. | TRBJ2-7 | few | 11 | TRBV20-1 | CSARAQRKQYF | TGCAGTGCTAGAGCCCAGCGTAAGCAGTACTTC
TRBD2 | TRBJ2-1 | few | 18 | TRBV9 | CASSAGTSGGSSYNEQFF | TGTGCCAGCAGCGCAGGGACTAGCGGGGGGAGCTCCTACAATGAGCAGTTCTTC
. | TRBJ2-2 | . | 13 | TRBV25-1 | CASRHRNTGELFF | TGTGCCAGCAGACATCGGAACACCGGGGAGCTGTTTTTT
. | TRBJ1-6 | few | 14 | TRBV7-9 | CASSTDPYNSPLHF | TGTGCCAGCAGCACGGACCCCTATAATTCACCCCTCCACTTT
. | TRBJ1-3 | few | 15 | TRBV18 | CASSPKGLSGNTIYF | TGTGCCAGCTCACCAAAGGGCCTCTCTGGAAACACCATATATTTT
TRBD1 | TRBJ2-3 | once | 15 | TRBV5-1 | CASSGQGAATDTQYF | TGCGCCAGCAGCGGTCAGGGGGCGGCCACAGATACGCAGTATTTT
. | TRBJ2-7 | . | 18 | TRBV4-1 | CASSQDDPVTGQPYEQYF | TGCGCCAGCAGCCAGGACGACCCGGTAACAGGACAGCCCTACGAGCAGTACTTC
. | TRBJ2-5 | many | 12 | TRBV3-1 | CASSQPRETQYF | TGTGCCAGCAGCCAACCAAGAGAGACCCAGTACTTC
. | TRBJ1-3 | . | 18 | TRBV12-3/TRBV12-4 | CASSLWPPRSGSGNTIYF | TGTGCCAGCAGTTTATGGCCCCCGAGGAGTGGGAGTGGAAACACCATATATTTT
. | TRBJ2-4 | few | 14 | TRBV12-3/TRBV12-4 | CASSLLSGKNIQYF | TGTGCCAGCAGTTTGTTGAGTGGGAAAAACATTCAGTACTTC
TRBD1 | TRBJ2-5 | . | 13 | TRBV4-3 | CASSQNRGETQYF | TGCGCCAGCAGCCAAAACAGGGGAGAGACCCAGTACTTC
. | TRBJ2-5 | few | 17 | TRBV7-2 | CASSLAHWVEGGETQYF | TGTGCCAGCAGCTTAGCGCATTGGGTCGAGGGGGGGGAGACCCAGTACTTC
. | TRBJ1-1 | few | 14 | TRBV5-1 | CASSIRGEGTEAFF | TGCGCCAGCAGTATCAGGGGAGAGGGCACTGAAGCTTTCTTT
. | TRBJ2-2 | many | 15 | TRBV12-3/TRBV12-4 | CASSLPGINTGELFF | TGTGCCAGCAGTTTACCAGGGATCAACACCGGGGAGCTGTTTTTT
TRBD1 | TRBJ2-7 | . | 15 | TRBV5-1 | CASSSRDRQTGEQYF | TGCGCCAGCAGCTCTCGGGACAGGCAAACAGGGGAGCAGTACTTC
. | TRBJ1-5 | . | 13 | TRBV11-2 | CASSLVWAQPQHF | TGTGCCAGCAGCTTAGTGTGGGCCCAGCCCCAGCATTTT
TRBD1 | TRBJ2-7 | few | 13 | TRBV20-1 | CSAKGQRAYEQYF | TGCAGTGCTAAGGGACAGAGGGCCTACGAGCAGTACTTC
. | TRBJ2-7 | few | 13 | TRBV6-2/TRBV6-3 | CASRWGVNYEQYF | TGTGCCAGTAGGTGGGGCGTGAACTACGAGCAGTACTTC
. | TRBJ2-6 | few | 17 | TRBV12-3/TRBV12-4 | CASSPGQRNSGANVLTF | TGTGCCAGCAGTCCCGGGCAGAGGAACTCTGGGGCCAACGTCCTGACTTTC
TRBD2 | TRBJ2-5 | few | 16 | TRBV6-1 | CASRPGIAGNQETQYF | TGTGCCAGCAGACCTGGGATAGCGGGAAACCAAGAGACCCAGTACTTC
TRBD2 | TRBJ2-7 | few | 14 | TRBV5-6 | CASREAGGPYEQYF | TGTGCCAGCCGCGAGGCGGGAGGGCCCTACGAGCAGTACTTC
. | TRBJ2-5 | . | 13 | TRBV24-1 | CATSEGDQETQYF | TGTGCCACCAGTGAGGGAGACCAAGAGACCCAGTACTTC
TRBD1 | TRBJ2-6 | few | 18 | TRBV20-1 | CSARAEDRMPTGANVLTF | TGCAGTGCTAGAGCTGAGGACAGGATGCCTACTGGGGCCAACGTCCTGACTTTC
. | TRBJ1-2 | . | 12 | TRBV24-1 | CATSAGGSGYTF | TGTGCCACCAGTGCGGGGGGATCTGGCTACACCTTC